This T cell receptor beta chain was obtained from a study of T cell responses to AZD1222 COVID-19 vaccine. At the level of the study: Pooling covered second doses at about 4 or about 12 weeks.

Only in-frame clones appear in the TCRdb table, and some are missing; sequencing was by immunoSEQ multiplex PCR. The sample consists of approximately 140,000 clones, more than 85% of them appearing once. Germline CDR1 is SEHNR and CDR2 is FQNEAQ (reference sequence). CDR3 length: 16 residues. The V segment lost 1 base and the J segment 7 bases; nucleotides outside the gene matches: 6. Concerning this clone itself: What it binds is unknown.

Study-wide results and caveats: With two AZD1222 doses given, Spike-specific TCR breadth and depth both rose.

This sequence was found in an adult in good health. Sample: peripheral blood, taken on day 0 of AZD1222 vaccination. The V gene is TRBV7-9, the J gene TRBJ1-6; 8 nucleotides align to TRBD1. CDR3 nucleotides: TGTGCCAGCAGCTTAGACTGGACAGGGAACAATTCACCCCTCCACTTT. This translates into CASSLDWTGNNSPLHF.